One and the same sample provided the 26 T cell receptor beta chains below, sequenced in a study of CD8+CD57+ T cells in acquired aplastic anemia. Genomic DNA served as template for TCR beta VDJ and CDR3 profiling. TCRdb ran MiXCR on the reads and lists one entry per CDR3 protein. The repertoire includes about 210,000 distinct CDR3 sequences, over 60% of them detected once, and about 31% sits in the top ten. Specimen: sorted CD4+, CD8+, or CD8+CD57+ T cells (not recorded which) from PBMCs. These receptor sequences come from a human donor in good health.

This clonotype was picked up a small number of times. CDR3: CSARGDRDGDYQPLHF. In DNA form, the CDR3 reads TGCAGTGCTAGAGGGGACAGGGACGGCGATTACCAACCCCTCCACTTT. The chain recombines TRBV20-1 with TRBJ1-6; 9 bases are a match to TRBD1. Germline CDR1 DFQATT, CDR2 SNEGSKA (reference sequence). J gave up 12 bases and V 1 base, and 13 bases lay outside the gene matches. The CDR3 spans 16 residues.

V gene TRBV10-3 combines with J gene TRBJ2-7; D remains ambiguous. There are 12 residues in the CDR3. Trimming removed 2 bases at V and 2 bases at J, with 4 bases between. From germline, CDR1 is ENHRY and CDR2 SYGVKD. The CDR3 DNA sequence: TGTGCCATCAGTGAGGCCGCCTACGAGCAGTACTTC. This gives the protein CAISEAAYEQYF.

This rearrangement joins TRBV19 to TRBJ1-1; D is possibly TRBD1 (6 bases). The V and J ends lost 5 bases and 1 base respectively, with 20 bases between them. The CDR3 runs 17 residues. Per the germline V gene, CDR1 is LNHDA and CDR2 is SQIVND (reference sequence). The CDR3 DNA follows: TGTGCCAGTAGTCCCGAAGGACAGCTACGACGGAACACTGAAGCTTTCTTT. Amino acid sequence: CASSPEGQLRRNTEAFF.

This clonotype was seen only once. This chain uses TRBV19 with TRBJ2-7; possibly TRBD1 for D (6 bases). V lost 6 bases and J lost 0, with 15 bases in between. This CDR3 comprises 15 residues. Germline CDR1 LNHDA, CDR2 SQIVND (reference sequence). CDR3 DNA: TGTGCCAGTAGCGAGACAGGTTATAGCTCCTACGAGCAGTACTTC. This translates into CASSETGYSSYEQYF.

This clonotype was detected only a few times. The rearrangement links TRBV15 to TRBJ2-5, with TRBD2 as a possible D gene (7 bases). The CDR3 runs to 15 residues. The V gene lost 3 bases and the J gene lost 5 bases, with 16 bases spanning the gap. The germline V gene has CDR1 LNHNV and CDR2 YYDKDF (reference sequence). CDR3 nucleotide sequence: TGTGCCACCAGCAGCAATGGGGGGGCAGGGGAGACCCAGTACTTC. This gives the protein CATSSNGGAGETQYF.

The gene calls are TRBV10-3 and TRBJ2-7; TRBD2 matches 9 bases. V shed 3 bases and J 4 bases; nucleotides not matched to a gene: 7. The CDR3 has 15 residues. Germline-derived CDR1 and CDR2 are ENHRY and SYGVKD. The CDR3 bases are TGTGCCATCAGTGACGGTAGCGGGAGCCGATACGAGCAGTACTTC. Its translation: CAISDGSGSRYEQYF.

The table lists this clonotype with a few counts. The chain employs TRBV27 and TRBJ1-1, with TRBD1 as a possible D gene (5 bases). Germline V lookup: CDR1 MNHEY, CDR2 SMNVEV (reference sequence). The CDR3 contains 14 residues. Trimming shortened V by 3 bases and J by 5 bases, and 13 bases separated the two germline ends. The CDR3 nucleotides are TGTGCCAGCAGTTTGGGGACCCAAATGACTGAAGCTTTCTTT. Amino acids: CASSLGTQMTEAFF.

This clonotype has more than one count but fewer than ten. Compared with germline, one end of the junction differs, possibly owing to a read error. The rearrangement joins TRBV6-5 to TRBJ2-5; TRBD2 might be the D (5 bases). In germline, CDR1 is MNHEY, CDR2 SVGAGI. The CDR3 covers 9 residues. The CDR3 sequence is CASTAGISF. The CDR3 DNA sequence: TGTGCCAGTACAGCCGGGATTTCATTC.

The chain has TRBV6-5 and TRBJ1-1; TRBD1 matches 8 bases. The J segment lost 1 base and the V segment lost 0 bases, leaving 1 base of the junction unmatched. Germline CDR1 is MNHEY and CDR2 is SVGAGI. The CDR3 is 15 amino acids. The CDR3 coding sequence is TGTGCCAGCAGTTACTCCGGGACAGGGAACACTGAAGCTTTCTTT. Translated: CASSYSGTGNTEAFF.

The chain uses TRBV15 and TRBJ1-6; maybe TRBD1 (5 bases). The CDR3 sequence is 16 residues long. Germline CDR1 is LNHNV and CDR2 is YYDKDF (reference sequence). Trimming stripped 3 bases from V and 8 bases from J, with 17 bases between. This CDR3 is CATSSFRQGLDSPLHF. CDR3 bases: TGTGCCACCAGCAGTTTTCGGCAGGGCTTAGATTCACCCCTCCACTTT.

V and J are TRBV2 and TRBJ2-5; 12 bases match TRBD2. The CDR3 length is 13 residues. Germline lookup yields CDR1 SNHLY and CDR2 FYNNEI. Germline trimming cut 11 bases from V and 9 bases from J; bases unmatched to any gene: 10. As DNA, the CDR3 is TGTGCCGGCACTCGCCCTAGCGGGGGGGCCCAGTACTTC. This gives the protein CAGTRPSGGAQYF.

A few counts support this clonotype. V and J are TRBV12-3 or TRBV12-4 and TRBJ1-6; 7 nucleotides match TRBD1. The J segment lost 7 bases and the V segment lost 6 bases, leaving 9 bases of the junction unmatched. CDR3 length equals 15 residues. The CDR3 is CASRPSGTENSPLHF. DNA of the CDR3: TGTGCCAGCAGGCCTTCCGGGACAGAAAATTCACCCCTCCACTTT.

V is TRBV20-1 and J is TRBJ1-1; D not certain. Germline CDR1 and CDR2: DFQATT and SNEGSKA (reference sequence). CDR3 length: 11 amino acids. Between the trimmed V and J ends, which lost 7 bases and 1 base, there was a span of 7 bases. In DNA, the CDR3 is TGCAGTGGTTTAGGGAACACTGAAGCTTTCTTT. Its translation: CSGLGNTEAFF.

The chain uses TRBV9 and TRBJ2-7; D is unclear. Trimming stripped 4 bases from V and 3 bases from J, with 11 bases between. This CDR3 has 13 residues. Germline CDR1 reads SGDLS; CDR2 reads YYNGEE. The CDR3 protein is CASSTVGHYEQYF. CDR3 bases: TGTGCCAGCAGCACCGTTGGTCACTACGAGCAGTACTTC. Complete variable domain (other parts from reference TRBV9 and TRBJ2-7): DSGVTQTPKHLITATGQRVTLRCSPRSGDLSVYWYQQSLDQGLQFLIQYYNGEERAKGNILERFSAQQFPDLHSELNLSSLELGDSALYFCASSTVGHYEQYFGPGTRLTVT.

The chain couples TRBV7-9 to TRBJ1-1; TRBD1 is a possible D gene (6 bases). The length of the CDR3 is 14 residues. V lost 7 bases and J 6 bases, leaving 18 bases between the germline ends. Germline CDR1 reads SEHNR; CDR2 reads FQNEAQ (reference sequence). CDR3 residues: CASTQGQNGPEAFF. CDR3 sequence (DNA): TGTGCCAGCACCCAGGGACAAAATGGTCCTGAAGCTTTCTTT.

This clonotype was observed at least ten times. No conserved phenylalanine or tryptophan is present at the end of the CDR3, so a read error is the likely explanation. This chain links TRBV2 with TRBJ1-6; TRBD1 might be the D (5 bases). The germline V gene has CDR1 SNHLY and CDR2 FYNNEI. The length of the CDR3 is 15 residues. Deletions cut 6 bases from V and 10 bases from J, with 19 bases between. CDR3 amino acids: CASSETRDYGSPLHL. The CDR3 coding sequence is TGTGCCAGCAGCGAGACCCGGGACTATGGGTCACCCCTCCACTTG.

This clonotype was seen just once. The rearrangement links TRBV2 to TRBJ2-3, with 9 nucleotides matching TRBD1. V dropped 8 bases and J dropped 3; count of bases not matched to a gene: 9. This CDR3 region has 15 residues. Per germline, CDR1 SNHLY and CDR2 FYNNEI. This CDR3 reads CASGAETGGTDTQYF. The DNA of the CDR3 is TGTGCCAGCGGTGCCGAGACAGGGGGTACAGATACGCAGTATTTT.

The chain's CDR3 is CASSLGRVGLGGANVLTF. CDR3 nucleotides: TGTGCCAGCAGCTTAGGCAGGGTTGGGCTCGGGGGGGCCAACGTCCTGACTTTC. The chain couples TRBV7-6 to TRBJ2-6, with D perhaps TRBD1 (5 bases). The V gene lost 1 base and the J gene lost 4 bases, with 17 bases spanning the gap. Germline V lookup: CDR1 SGHVS, CDR2 FNYEAQ. This CDR3 region has 18 residues.

The chain couples TRBV2 to TRBJ2-7; no clear D gene. V gave up 0 bases and J gave up 7 bases, with 13 bases separating them. The germline V gene has CDR1 SNHLY and CDR2 FYNNEI. The CDR3 is made up of 14 amino acids. Here the CDR3 DNA reads TGTGCCAGCAGTGAAGCTTCAGCCCGTAGGGAGCAGTACTTC. Translated: CASSEASARREQYF.

V and J are TRBV7-9 and TRBJ1-1, with TRBD1 as a possible D gene (6 bases). The CDR3 has 14 amino acids. Per the germline V gene, CDR1 is SEHNR and CDR2 is FQNEAQ (reference sequence). V was cut by 4 bases and J by 6 bases, with 15 bases left in between. The CDR3 DNA reads TGTGCCAGCAGCTCCTACAGGGAGGGCGCTGAAGCTTTCTTT. Translating it yields CASSSYREGAEAFF.

As to this clonotype: At one boundary the junction diverges from the germline segment, which might be a read error. The chain links TRBV6-6 to TRBJ2-5; a possible D gene is TRBD2 (5 bases). The V gene's germline CDR1 is MNHNY and CDR2 SVGAGI (reference sequence). The CDR3 spans 11 residues. The CDR3 sequence: CASSYRSGISF. Written as DNA, the CDR3 is TGTGCCAGCAGTTACCGTTCCGGGATTTCATTC.

The chain joins TRBV15 to TRBJ2-1; tentative D call: TRBD2 (6 bases). This CDR3 is 16 amino acids long. Germline CDR1 reads LNHNV; CDR2 reads YYDKDF (reference sequence). V was clipped by 1 base and J by 5 bases, with 15 bases between them. In nucleotides, the CDR3 is TGTGCCACCAGCAGAGTCCGGGACGGGGGAAACAATGAGCAGTTCTTC. Protein product: CATSRVRDGGNNEQFF.

The rearrangement joins TRBV24-1 to TRBJ2-5; no firm D call. Germline CDR1 is KGHDR and CDR2 is SFDVKD. The CDR3 spans 13 residues. With 6 bases removed from V and 5 bases from J, the gap between germline ends came to 12 bases. CDR3: CATSFGGLETQYF. The CDR3 DNA reads TGTGCCACCAGTTTCGGTGGGCTCGAGACCCAGTACTTC.

This clonotype was recorded at least ten times. The chain joins TRBV20-1 to TRBJ2-3; 10 bases fit TRBD2. Germline CDR1 reads DFQATT; CDR2 reads SNEGSKA (reference sequence). The V gene end was trimmed by 5 bases and the J gene end by 2 bases; junction bases not matched to a gene: 10. This CDR3 is built from 16 residues. The CDR3, as DNA: TGCAGTGCTCGATTACTAGCGGGACCTTCCACAGATACGCAGTATTTT. Protein: CSARLLAGPSTDTQYF.

The table lists this clonotype with many counts. The rearrangement uses TRBV27 and TRBJ1-6, with 7 bases matching TRBD1. The CDR3 is 13 amino acids. In germline, CDR1 is MNHEY, CDR2 SMNVEV (reference sequence). Trimming took 4 bases from V and 10 from J; bases not matched to a gene: 4. CDR3 in amino acids: CASSYRGYSPLHF. In DNA form, the CDR3 reads TGTGCCAGCAGTTACAGGGGATACTCACCCCTCCACTTT.

This clonotype has at least ten counts. The V gene is TRBV12-3 or TRBV12-4, the J gene TRBJ2-3; D is tentatively TRBD1 or TRBD2 (7 bases each). Trimming shortened V by 5 bases and J by 2 bases, and 14 bases separated the two germline ends. There are 15 residues in the CDR3. Here the CDR3 DNA reads TGTGCCAGCAGTCTCGGGGGGACAGTCACAGATACGCAGTATTTT. Translated: CASSLGGTVTDTQYF.